The 18 T cell receptor beta chains presented below share a single source sample, sequenced in a study of blood T cell repertoires in COVID-19 (TCRdb year 2020). The protocol used for the library was the immunoSEQ multiplex PCR assay. Held by TCRdb, this immuneACCESS table contains in-frame sequences only and omits some clones. Under half of the omission traces to an unresolved V gene where checked; the cause of the rest is unknown. Here the sample has 200,000 to 250,000 clones; approximately 80% occur a single time. The biggest ten clones account for 4.5% to 5.5% of the sample. Input material: peripheral blood. Receptors were obtained from a woman aged 55-70 years who had recovered from COVID-19.

The chain has TRBV20-1 and TRBJ2-5, with D hard to call. V was clipped by 3 bases and J by 2 bases, with 7 bases between them. The length of the CDR3 is 12 residues. Germline V gives CDR1 DFQATT, CDR2 SNEGSKA (reference sequence). In DNA, the CDR3 is TGCAGTGCTAGTTCCAGACAAGAGACCCAGTACTTC. This codes for CSASSRQETQYF.

This chain connects TRBV7-3 to TRBJ2-5; 10 nucleotides match TRBD1. The CDR3 runs 17 residues. J lost 7 bases, V lost 6 bases, and 17 bases had no gene match. CDR1 SGHTA and CDR2 FQGTGA come from the germline V gene. In DNA form, the CDR3 reads TGTGCCAGCAGTCAAATGCCCCCCGGGACAGGGGATGGGACCCAGTACTTC. This sequence encodes CASSQMPPGTGDGTQYF.

The rearrangement links TRBV28 to TRBJ2-7; no definite D call. Germline loops: CDR1 MDHEN, CDR2 SYDVKM. The CDR3 spans 11 residues. The V and J ends lost 6 bases and 0 bases respectively, with 3 bases between them. The CDR3 nucleotides read TGTGCCAGCAGCATCTCCTACGAGCAGTACTTC. Translated: CASSISYEQYF. The full variable domain, its missing parts supplied by reference TRBV28 and TRBJ2-7, is DVKVTQSSRYLVKRTGEKVFLECVQDMDHENMFWYRQDPGLGLRLIYFSYDVKMKEKGDIPEGYSVSREKKERFSLILESASTNQTSMYLCASSISYEQYFGPGTRLTVT.

The gene calls are TRBV4-1 and TRBJ1-2, with 8 bases identical to TRBD1. The CDR3 extends over 16 amino acids. Germline V gene lookup returns CDR1 MGHRA and CDR2 YSYEKL. With 2 bases clipped from V and 2 bases from J, the junction kept 7 bases outside the gene matches. The CDR3, as DNA: TGCGCCAGCAGCCAAACATTTCGACAGGGGAACTATGGCTACACCTTC. Encoded protein: CASSQTFRQGNYGYTF.

This chain connects TRBV4-1 to TRBJ2-7, with D uncertain. There are 16 residues in the CDR3. Germline V CDR1 and CDR2: MGHRA, YSYEKL. V lost 2 bases, J lost 2 bases, and 16 bases lay in between. The CDR3 loop is CASSQLLLHTAYEQYF. The CDR3 DNA is TGCGCCAGCAGCCAACTACTACTCCATACGGCCTACGAGCAGTACTTC.

The J gene is TRBJ2-5, the V gene TRBV5-1; TRBD2 matches 7 bases. Germline CDR1 SGHRS, CDR2 YFSETQ. This CDR3 is built from 14 residues. V gave up 0 bases and J gave up 2 bases; unmatched junction bases: 1. The chain's CDR3 is CASSLGLAQETQYF. Written as DNA, the CDR3 is TGCGCCAGCAGCTTGGGACTAGCACAAGAGACCCAGTACTTC. Full variable domain (outside the CDR3, taken from reference TRBV5-1 and TRBJ2-5): KAGVTQTPRYLIKTRGQQVTLSCSPISGHRSVSWYQQTPGQGLQFLFEYFSETQRNKGNFPGRFSGRQFSNSRSEMNVSTLELGDSALYLCASSLGLAQETQYFGPGTRLLVL.

The V and J genes are TRBV11-3 and TRBJ2-2; 7 nucleotides agree with TRBD2. Germline lookup yields CDR1 SGHNT and CDR2 YENEEA. The CDR3 contains 13 residues. The V segment lost 4 bases and the J segment 6 bases; nucleotides outside the gene matches: 2. DNA for the CDR3: TGTGCCAGCAGCTCACTAGCGCCCGGGGAGCTGTTTTTT. Translating gives CASSSLAPGELFF.

This clone showed up just a few times. The chain employs TRBV27 and TRBJ1-6; D possibly corresponds to TRBD1 (6 bases). V gave up 3 bases and J gave up 9 bases, with 15 bases separating them. The CDR3 length is 15 residues. Germline loops: CDR1 MNHEY, CDR2 SMNVEV (reference sequence). CDR3 sequence reads: CASSFSDRPFSPLHF. CDR3 bases: TGTGCCAGCAGTTTTTCGGACAGACCCTTTTCACCCCTCCACTTT.

The V call is TRBV2, the J call TRBJ1-1; possibly TRBD1 for D (5 bases). The CDR3 covers 14 residues. Trimming pared 6 bases from V and 2 bases from J, leaving 13 bases between. Germline CDR1 and CDR2: SNHLY and FYNNEI. The CDR3 sequence is CASSPGGDNTEAFF. CDR3 sequence (DNA): TGTGCCAGCAGCCCGGGGGGGGATAACACTGAAGCTTTCTTT.

The chain carries TRBV13 and TRBJ2-3; 12 nucleotides line up with TRBD2. V lost 5 bases and J lost 2; bases outside the gene matches: 8. There are 17 residues in the CDR3. From germline, CDR1 is PRHDT and CDR2 FYEKMQ (reference sequence). CDR3 sequence: CASSVSLAGGPTDTQYF. CDR3 bases: TGTGCCAGCAGCGTTTCACTAGCGGGGGGCCCCACAGATACGCAGTATTTT.

The J gene is TRBJ2-5, the V gene TRBV5-1; TRBD1 agrees at 11 bases. The germline gives CDR1 SGHRS, CDR2 YFSETQ. V was pared by 1 base and J by 3 bases, with 5 bases of the junction left unmatched. CDR3 size: 16 residues. The CDR3 loop reads CASSLMDRGQEETQYF. CDR3 bases: TGCGCCAGCAGCTTGATGGACAGGGGGCAGGAAGAGACCCAGTACTTC.

The V and J genes are TRBV19 and TRBJ1-6; D is ambiguous. The V end was cut by 1 base, the J end by 5 bases, with 9 bases between. Germline V gene data show CDR1 as LNHDA and CDR2 as SQIVND (reference sequence). The CDR3 spans 15 residues. This CDR3 reads CASSIVLYNNSPLHF. For the CDR3, the DNA is TGTGCCAGTAGTATAGTGTTGTACAATAATTCACCCCTCCACTTT.

The chain combines TRBV10-3 with TRBJ2-4; D is ambiguous. V lost 6 bases and J 8 bases, leaving 14 bases between the germline ends. The CDR3 has 13 residues. Per germline, CDR1 ENHRY and CDR2 SYGVKD. This CDR3 is CAISLDSRDIQYF. The CDR3 bases are TGTGCCATCAGCTTAGATTCCCGGGACATTCAGTACTTC.

The rearrangement joins TRBV18 to TRBJ1-5, with D perhaps TRBD1 (5 bases). The V end lost 2 bases, the J end lost 2 bases, and 10 bases lay between the germline ends. The CDR3 runs to 15 residues. CDR1 and CDR2 from the germline V gene are KGHSH and LQKENI. CDR3 nucleotides: TGTGCCAGCTCACCAAGGGGCGAGGGCAATCAGCCCCAGCATTTT. Protein sequence: CASSPRGEGNQPQHF.

This sequence joins TRBV6-5 and TRBJ1-2; D possibly corresponds to TRBD1 (5 bases). This CDR3 region has 13 residues. V was clipped by 2 bases and J by 3 bases, with 7 bases between them. In germline, CDR1 is MNHEY, CDR2 SVGAGI. The CDR3 is CASSYTQDYGYTF. DNA for the CDR3: TGTGCCAGCAGTTACACACAGGACTATGGCTACACCTTC.

V usage is TRBV5-6 and J usage is TRBJ1-4, with D maybe TRBD1 (5 bases). CDR3 size: 14 residues. CDR1 is SGHDT, CDR2 YYEEEE, per germline. Trimming took off 5 bases at V and 8 bases at J, with 16 bases between the two ends. The CDR3 sequence: CASRFGGSAEKLFF. The CDR3 nucleotides are TGTGCCAGCAGATTTGGGGGGTCAGCAGAAAAACTGTTTTTT.

The chain couples TRBV19 to TRBJ1-2; D gene unclear. The CDR3 spans 15 residues. Trimming took 7 bases from V and 3 from J, leaving 18 bases between them. Germline CDR1 reads LNHDA; CDR2 reads SQIVND (reference sequence). CDR3 loop: CASTKRTGRDYGYTF. The CDR3 DNA follows: TGTGCCAGTACCAAAAGGACTGGGAGGGACTATGGCTACACCTTC. Using reference TRBV19 and TRBJ1-2 for the parts outside the CDR3, the full variable domain is DGGITQSPKYLFRKEGQNVTLSCEQNLNHDAMYWYRQDPGQGLRLIYYSQIVNDFQKGDIAEGYSVSREKKESFPLTVTSAQKNPTAFYLCASTKRTGRDYGYTFGSGTRLTVV.

The CDR3 sequence: CSVEGGSTEQYF. The CDR3 region has the DNA TGCAGCGTTGAAGGGGGCTCAACCGAGCAGTACTTC. The rearrangement uses TRBV29-1 and TRBJ2-7; the D gene is possibly TRBD1 (5 bases). The V gene's germline CDR1 is SQVTM and CDR2 ANQGSEA. Trimming cost V 1 base and J 6 bases, with 10 bases left between them. This CDR3 has 12 amino acids.